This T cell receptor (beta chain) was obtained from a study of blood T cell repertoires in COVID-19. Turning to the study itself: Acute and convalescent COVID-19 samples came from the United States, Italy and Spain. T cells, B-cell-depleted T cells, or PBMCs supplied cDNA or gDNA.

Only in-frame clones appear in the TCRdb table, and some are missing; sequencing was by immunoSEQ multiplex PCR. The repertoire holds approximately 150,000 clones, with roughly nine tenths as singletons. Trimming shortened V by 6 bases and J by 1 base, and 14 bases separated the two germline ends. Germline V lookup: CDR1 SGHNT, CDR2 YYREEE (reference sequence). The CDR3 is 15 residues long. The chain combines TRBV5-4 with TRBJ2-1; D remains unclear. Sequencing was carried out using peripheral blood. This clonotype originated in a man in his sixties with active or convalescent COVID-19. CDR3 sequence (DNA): TGTGCCAGCACGTCCCCCACTAAGTCCTACAATGAGCAGTTCTTC. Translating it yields CASTSPTKSYNEQFF.